Listed below are T cell receptor beta chains from one sample, sequenced in a study of neurological immune-mediated disorders. TCRdb reanalysed the 5' RACE reads using MiXCR and keeps one entry per CDR3 protein. The data show roughly 9,800 distinct CDR3 sequences, 20% to 25% seen once. Sample: CD8+ T cells from blood. These receptor sequences come from a woman between 40 and 55 years old with multiple sclerosis. The CDR3 runs from the conserved cysteine through the conserved F or W. The D gene is left open where the match is weak. Only some rows state a clone size, as once, few, many or a class for expanded clones.

DNA | CDR3 | D | length | size | J | V
TGTGCCAGCAGCTTGGCGGACTGGCGGCTAGTAGAGACCCAGTACTTC | CASSLADWRLVETQYF | NA | 16 | NA | TRBJ2-5 | TRBV5-8
TGCGCCAGCAGCCACCGGACAGGGGGGCTCATCTACGAGCAGTACTTC | CASSHRTGGLIYEQYF | TRBD1 | 16 | medium-sized | TRBJ2-7 | TRBV5-1
TGCAGTGCTAAAAGGACCGACCCCTACGAGCAGTACTTC | CSAKRTDPYEQYF | NA | 13 | NA | TRBJ2-7 | TRBV20-1
TGCGCCAGCAGCTCGGTCTTCCTTATGGAGGGGGAAAACACTGAAGCTTTCTTT | CASSSVFLMEGENTEAFF | NA | 18 | medium-sized | TRBJ1-1 | TRBV5-1
TGTGCCAGCAGTCAGGGTGGGGGAGAAGATACGCAGTATTTT | CASSQGGGEDTQYF | NA | 14 | few | TRBJ2-3 | TRBV27
TGTGCCACCAGTGTGGACAGGGGGGAAAATAGCAATCAGCCCCAGCATTTT | CATSVDRGENSNQPQHF | TRBD1 | 17 | NA | TRBJ1-5 | TRBV24-1
TGCAGCGGCCAGGGGGAAAGCTACGAGCAGTACTTC | CSGQGESYEQYF | TRBD1 | 12 | medium-sized | TRBJ2-7 | TRBV29-1
TGTGCCAGCAGTTTCCTTACAGGGGGCGCTGGGGCCAACGTCCTGACTTTC | CASSFLTGGAGANVLTF | TRBD1 | 17 | NA | TRBJ2-6 | TRBV28
TGCAGCGTAACTCTCAGGGGGGACAATCAGCCCCAGCATTTT | CSVTLRGDNQPQHF | TRBD1 | 14 | NA | TRBJ1-5 | TRBV29-1
TGTGCCAGCAGCCCCCTCGGAGCCACCGGTTATGGCTACACCTTC | CASSPLGATGYGYTF | NA | 15 | medium-sized | TRBJ1-2 | TRBV9
TGTGCCAGCAGCCCCCGTATGGGGTACACTGAAGCTTTCTTT | CASSPRMGYTEAFF | NA | 14 | many | TRBJ1-1 | TRBV7-9
TGTGCCAGCAGTCTTTTGACAGGGGTAACGAACTATGGCTACACCTTC | CASSLLTGVTNYGYTF | TRBD1 | 16 | few | TRBJ1-2 | TRBV7-9
TGCGCCAGCAGCTTGTTCGGGGGGGTCGGGGAGACCCAGTACTTC | CASSLFGGVGETQYF | TRBD2 | 15 | many | TRBJ2-5 | TRBV5-1
TGTGCCAGCAGCGAACCGACAGTAAACTATGGCTACACCTTC | CASSEPTVNYGYTF | NA | 14 | medium-sized | TRBJ1-2 | TRBV7-9
TGTGCCAGCAGCTTAGCGGCAGGCCAGGAGCTGTTTTTT | CASSLAAGQELFF | NA | 13 | many | TRBJ2-2 | TRBV7-8
TGCAGCGCCAATCTGGACAGGGTTGAAGCTTTCTTT | CSANLDRVEAFF | TRBD1 | 12 | medium-sized | TRBJ1-1 | TRBV29-1
TGTGCCAGCAGCCCACTAGCGAATCGAAGGGAGCAGTACTTC | CASSPLANRREQYF | TRBD2 | 14 | many | TRBJ2-7 | TRBV5-5
TGTGCCAGCAGCCACCTCTTAGGCGGGAGCTCCTACAATGAGCAGTTCTTC | CASSHLLGGSSYNEQFF | TRBD2 | 17 | NA | TRBJ2-1 | TRBV3-1
TGCGCCAGCAAAACAGGGGAAGAGACCCAGTACTTC | CASKTGEETQYF | TRBD1 | 12 | medium-sized | TRBJ2-5 | TRBV5-1
TGTGCCAGCACCCACGAGGGGGTCAACTATGGCTACACCTTC | CASTHEGVNYGYTF | NA | 14 | NA | TRBJ1-2 | TRBV12-3/TRBV12-4
TGTGCCAGCAGCTTATCACGGGGGGATAGCAATCAGCCCCAGCATTTT | CASSLSRGDSNQPQHF | NA | 16 | NA | TRBJ1-5 | TRBV4-2
TGTGCCAGCAGTTTAATCAGGGAAGGCGAGCAGTACTTC | CASSLIREGEQYF | NA | 13 | many | TRBJ2-7 | TRBV12-3/TRBV12-4